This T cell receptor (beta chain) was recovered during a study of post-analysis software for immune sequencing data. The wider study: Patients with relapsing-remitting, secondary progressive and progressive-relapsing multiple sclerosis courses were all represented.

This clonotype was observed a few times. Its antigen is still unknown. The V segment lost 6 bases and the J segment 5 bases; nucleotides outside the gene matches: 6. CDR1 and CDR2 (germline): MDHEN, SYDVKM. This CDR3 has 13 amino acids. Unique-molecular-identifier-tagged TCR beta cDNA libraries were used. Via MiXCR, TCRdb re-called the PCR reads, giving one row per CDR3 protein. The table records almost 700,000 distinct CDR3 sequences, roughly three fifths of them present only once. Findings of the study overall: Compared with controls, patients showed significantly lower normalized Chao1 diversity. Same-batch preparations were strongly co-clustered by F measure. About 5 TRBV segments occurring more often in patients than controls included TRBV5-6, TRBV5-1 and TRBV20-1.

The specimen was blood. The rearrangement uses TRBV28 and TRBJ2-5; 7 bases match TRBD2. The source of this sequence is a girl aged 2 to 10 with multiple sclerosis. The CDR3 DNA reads TGTGCCAGCAGGGGGGGGTTTCTCGAGACCCAGTACTTC. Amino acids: CASRGGFLETQYF.